The 21 T cell receptor beta chains listed next were all sequenced from one sample in a study of molecular identifiers for immune sequencing clone quantification. A single record per CDR3 protein comes from TCRdb applying MiXCR to the PCR reads. Among about 640,000 distinct CDR3 sequences listed, approximately 20% were seen once. Sequencing used naive CD8+ T cells from blood, with Jurkat cell RNA spiked in. Subset specified: FACS-sorted CD8+CD4-CCR7+CD45RA+ naive T cells. The source is a human donor in good health. Some libraries in this study had Jurkat cell RNA spiked in.

In regard to this clonotype: Sequence at one end of the junction differs from germline and may be a read error. The J gene is TRBJ1-1, the V gene TRBV4-3; D gene unclear. This CDR3 has 11 residues. Looked up from germline, CDR1 is LGHNA and CDR2 is YSLEER. The CDR3 spells CAGSPGTEAFF. CDR3 coding DNA: TGCGCCGGCAGCCCCGGGACTGAAGCTTTCTTT.

This clonotype was detected ten times or more. The rearrangement uses TRBV6-5 and TRBJ2-1; no clear D. Per germline, CDR1 MNHEY and CDR2 SVGAGI. V was pared by 2 bases and J by 5 bases, with 7 bases between. The CDR3 spans 13 residues. The CDR3 loop is CASSYRTHNEQFF. For the CDR3, the DNA is TGTGCCAGCAGTTACCGCACCCACAATGAGCAGTTCTTC.

The table lists this clonotype with many counts. J is TRBJ2-7 and V is TRBV5-6; possibly TRBD2 for D (6 bases). The CDR3 length is 15 residues. Germline assignment: CDR1 SGHDT and CDR2 YYEEEE. Trimming took off 5 bases at V and 2 bases at J, with 17 bases between the two ends. Here the CDR3 reads CASSGVGSVTYEQYF. DNA for the CDR3: TGTGCCAGCAGTGGGGTCGGGAGTGTTACCTACGAGCAGTACTTC.

The sample holds many counts of this clonotype. The chain joins TRBV28 to TRBJ2-3; TRBD2 matches at 7 bases. V shed 5 bases and J 3 bases; nucleotides not matched to a gene: 8. CDR1 is MDHEN and CDR2 is SYDVKM in the germline V gene. The CDR3 loop spans 15 amino acids. In nucleotides, the CDR3 is TGTGCCAGCAGTCGCCGACTAGCTGGTACAGATACGCAGTATTTT. Residues: CASSRRLAGTDTQYF.

Notes on this clonotype: A much larger clone lies a single base off, so this may be a read error. The CDR3 bases are TGTGCCAGCAGCCCCCGGGACGGCCAAACTAGCACAGATACGCAGTATTTT. Translating it yields CASSPRDGQTSTDTQYF. The V call is TRBV7-8, the J call TRBJ2-3, with D perhaps given as TRBD1 or TRBD2 (5 bases each). The CDR3 runs 17 residues. With 5 bases removed from V and 0 bases from J, the gap between germline ends came to 18 bases. CDR1 and CDR2 from the germline V gene are SGHVS and FQNEAQ.

The chain joins TRBV5-3 to TRBJ2-6; 8 nucleotides agree with TRBD2. TRBV5-3 is noted as an ORF with a role that remains uncertain. V was clipped by 8 bases and J by 0 bases; unmatched bases: 19. The CDR3 is 20 amino acids. Written as DNA, the CDR3 is TGTGCCAGCAGCACAACGACTGGCGGGAGGCCTATCTCTGGGGCCAACGTCCTGACTTTC. Translated, it gives CASSTTTGGRPISGANVLTF.

In regard to this clonotype: One end of the junction is discordant with germline, which a read error may explain. This rearrangement joins TRBV7-2 to TRBJ1-2; possible D gene TRBD1, 6 bases. The length of the CDR3 is 17 residues. Germline V gene data show CDR1 as SGHTA and CDR2 as FQGNSA. CDR3 amino acids: CASSLGGAGGLNNGYTF. The CDR3 DNA follows: TGTGCCAGCAGCTTAGGGGGGGCGGGGGGGCTTAACAATGGCTACACCTTC.

The CDR3 here is CASSWGGNTIYF. CDR3 DNA sequence: TGTGCCAGCAGCTGGGGGGGAAACACCATATATTTT. The chain employs TRBV14 and TRBJ1-3; a possible D gene is TRBD1 (5 bases). Germline V gene data show CDR1 as SGHDN and CDR2 as FVKESK. V dropped 5 bases and J dropped 4 bases, with 6 bases sitting between them. The CDR3 sequence is 12 residues long.

This clonotype was recorded at least ten times. The gene calls are TRBV27 and TRBJ2-7; D gene ambiguous. Germline V gene sequence: CDR1 MNHEY, CDR2 SMNVEV (reference sequence). The CDR3 loop spans 17 amino acids. The V end was cut by 3 bases, the J end by 0 bases, with 18 bases between. The CDR3 DNA is TGTGCCAGCAGTTTGAACACCCCAAGAGGCGCCTCCTACGAGCAGTACTTC. Its translation: CASSLNTPRGASYEQYF.

This clonotype turned up a few times. Just one base apart from a much larger clone, this may be a read error. V is TRBV3-1 and J is TRBJ2-5; no definite D call. This CDR3 region has 15 residues. With 1 base removed from V and 1 base from J, the gap between germline ends came to 10 bases. Germline V gene data show CDR1 as LGHDT and CDR2 as YNNKEL (reference sequence). The CDR3 DNA follows: TGTGCCAGCAGCCAAGGTTGGCAGACCCAAGAGACCCAGTACTTC. Encoded protein: CASSQGWQTQETQYF.

This clonotype was seen only a few times. The CDR3 DNA is TGTGCCAGCAGCTTGCATCTAGCGGGCCCCTACAATGAGCAGTTCTTC. This sequence encodes CASSLHLAGPYNEQFF. The V call is TRBV7-9, the J call TRBJ2-1; TRBD2 agrees at 8 bases. J was trimmed by 2 bases and V by 3 bases; bases with no gene match: 6. CDR1 is SEHNR and CDR2 is FQNEAQ in the germline V gene (reference sequence). The CDR3 is made up of 16 amino acids.

This clonotype showed up many times. This chain connects TRBV10-3 to TRBJ2-4, with D unresolved. Germline values: CDR1 ENHRY, CDR2 SYGVKD. The CDR3 loop spans 14 amino acids. Trimming took 3 bases from V and 0 from J, leaving 6 bases between them. The CDR3 loop is CAISDPIAKNIQYF. The CDR3 DNA reads as TGTGCCATCAGTGACCCCATAGCCAAAAACATTCAGTACTTC.

Regarding this clonotype: The missing conserved phenylalanine or tryptophan at the end of this CDR3 makes a read error likely. The J gene is TRBJ2-1, the V gene TRBV7-9, with TRBD1 as a possible D gene (6 bases). Germline V gene sequence: CDR1 SEHNR, CDR2 FQNEAQ (reference sequence). The V end lost 3 bases, the J end lost 3 bases, and 15 bases lay between the germline ends. This CDR3 has 16 residues. This CDR3 reads CASSLTGTNIYNEQFL. CDR3 coding DNA: TGTGCCAGCAGCTTGACCGGGACAAACATCTACAATGAGCAGTTCCTC.

Many counts were recorded for this clonotype. V is TRBV4-1 and J is TRBJ1-2, with a weak D call TRBD1 (5 bases). With 0 bases removed from V and 8 bases from J, the gap between germline ends came to 16 bases. CDR1 and CDR2 (germline): MGHRA, YSYEKL. The CDR3 length is 15 residues. This CDR3 is CASSQDVRTTYGYTF. The CDR3 coding sequence is TGCGCCAGCAGCCAAGACGTGAGGACAACCTACGGCTACACCTTC.

In this sample, this clonotype turned up many times. V gene TRBV4-1 combines with J gene TRBJ2-7; D may be TRBD1 (6 bases). The germline V gene has CDR1 MGHRA and CDR2 YSYEKL. Trimming left V 2 bases short and J 0 bases short, with 17 bases between. This CDR3 contains 17 residues. The CDR3 bases are TGCGCCAGCAGCCAAATAGGGGGAACAGCCAGCTCCTACGAGCAGTACTTC. It translates to CASSQIGGTASSYEQYF.

This clonotype was seen more than once but under ten times. This clone may be a read error of a much larger clone one base away. This chain uses TRBV30 with TRBJ2-3; D unresolved. The CDR3 spans 11 residues. The germline V gene has CDR1 GTSNPN and CDR2 SVGIG (reference sequence). Between the trimmed V and J ends, which lost 1 base and 3 bases, there was a span of 2 bases. This CDR3 reads CAWSETDTQYF. The DNA of the CDR3 is TGTGCCTGGAGTGAAACAGATACGCAGTATTTT.

The chain uses TRBV4-1 and TRBJ1-2, with D possibly matching TRBD1 (5 bases). Per the germline V gene, CDR1 is MGHRA and CDR2 is YSYEKL. This CDR3 is built from 15 residues. Trimming cost V 1 base and J 5 bases, with 14 bases left between them. CDR3 bases: TGCGCCAGCAGCCAAGGATTCAGGGAGCATTATGGCTACACCTTC. Translating it yields CASSQGFREHYGYTF.

Ten or more counts support this clonotype. J is TRBJ2-2 and V is TRBV28; D is unresolved. The germline V gene encodes CDR1 MDHEN and CDR2 SYDVKM. This CDR3 is built from 14 residues. With 3 bases removed from V and 2 bases from J, the gap between germline ends came to 7 bases. In DNA form, the CDR3 reads TGTGCCAGCAGTTTTCGCAAAAACACCGGGGAGCTGTTTTTT. It specifies CASSFRKNTGELFF.

This clonotype has ten or more counts. CDR3 in amino acids: CASSLALAPEAFF. The CDR3, as DNA: TGTGCCAGCAGCTTGGCCTTGGCGCCTGAAGCTTTCTTT. This sequence joins TRBV5-6 and TRBJ1-1; D unresolved. This CDR3 region has 13 residues. The germline V and J ends were trimmed by 0 bases and 6 bases, with 9 bases remaining between them. Germline-derived CDR1 and CDR2 are SGHDT and YYEEEE.

This clonotype was counted at least ten times. V and J are TRBV7-9 and TRBJ1-1; 8 nucleotides line up with TRBD1. J was trimmed by 3 bases and V by 10 bases; bases with no gene match: 7. The CDR3 extends over 13 amino acids. Germline values: CDR1 SEHNR, CDR2 FQNEAQ (reference sequence). The CDR3 DNA reads as TGTGCCACCCAGGGGGCTTTTCACACTGAAGCTTTCTTT. It translates to CATQGAFHTEAFF.

This clonotype was counted only a few times. With a much larger clone just one base away, this may be a read error. V is TRBV14 and J is TRBJ2-6; no firm D call. The CDR3 has 15 amino acids. Per the germline V gene, CDR1 is SGHDN and CDR2 is FVKESK. V was pared by 3 bases and J by 2 bases, with 8 bases between. The CDR3: CASSQLGPGANVLTF. As DNA, the CDR3 is TGTGCCAGCAGCCAGCTAGGCCCTGGGGCCAACGTCCTGACTTTC.